Sequencing of this TCR beta chain was carried out in a study of cytomegalovirus exposure and HLA in healthy donors. Comment on this clone: As yet, its antigen is unknown.

This CDR3 comprises 14 residues. Germline-derived CDR1 and CDR2 are SGHRS and YFSETQ. The V gene end was trimmed by 4 bases and the J gene end by 1 base; junction bases not matched to a gene: 3. Libraries were prepared by immunoSEQ multiplex PCR; TCRdb keeps only in-frame clonotypes and omits some of them. This sample has roughly 130,000 clones; 88% occur once, and the top ten carry about 1.4%. General study results and limits: 150 or so TCR beta chains were listed as cytomegalovirus-associated.

The material sequenced was PBMCs. The chain is built from TRBV5-1 and TRBJ1-1; 8 bases fit TRBD1. The sequence came from a man aged 25 to 40 in good health and CMV-seronegative. DNA for the CDR3: TGCGCCAGCAGCGAGGACAGGGCGAACACTGAAGCTTTCTTT. Translating gives CASSEDRANTEAFF.